Listed below are T cell receptor beta chains from one sample, sequenced in a study of CD8 T cells in Susac syndrome. MiXCR, applied by TCRdb to the immunoSEQ multiplex PCR reads, yields one record per CDR3 protein. The table shows about 120,000 distinct CDR3 sequences, with 92% occurring only once. The sample taken for sequencing was CD8+ T cells from PBMCs. The receptors shown here come from a human donor in good health. CDR3s include the opening cysteine and the closing phenylalanine or tryptophan. The D gene is left open where the match is weak. Only some rows state a clone size, as once, few, many or a class for expanded clones.

>NA|TRBV6-5|TRBJ1-1|TRBD1
CASSYYRGGDTEAFF
TGTGCCAGCAGTTACTACAGGGGTGGAGACACTGAAGCTTTCTTT
>NA|TRBV6-1|TRBJ1-4|NA
CASSRLDRSTNEKLFF
TGTGCCAGCAGTAGACTTGACAGATCAACTAATGAAAAACTGTTTTTT
>NA|TRBV7-3|TRBJ1-4|TRBD1
CASSPGTGPGEKLFF
TGTGCCAGCAGTCCCGGGACAGGGCCCGGAGAAAAACTGTTTTTT
>NA|TRBV6-1|TRBJ1-2|NA
CASSESGSNYGYTF
TGTGCCAGCAGTGAAAGTGGATCTAACTATGGCTACACCTTC
>NA|TRBV6-6|TRBJ1-2|NA
CASSYFQSGYHGYTF
TGTGCCAGCAGTTACTTCCAATCAGGGTATCATGGCTACACCTTC
>NA|TRBV5-1|TRBJ2-1|TRBD1
CASSLQSGTGGYNEQFF
TGCGCCAGCAGCCTCCAAAGCGGGACAGGGGGCTACAATGAGCAGTTCTTC
>few|TRBV10-3|TRBJ1-1|NA
CATFETDMNTEAFF
TGTGCCACCTTCGAGACAGATATGAACACTGAAGCTTTCTTT
>NA|TRBV5-4|TRBJ2-1|TRBD1
CASSAQRGPNEQFF
TGTGCCAGCAGCGCCCAGAGGGGGCCCAATGAGCAGTTCTTC
>NA|TRBV7-2|TRBJ1-2|TRBD1
CASSPGGAIDYGYTF
TGTGCCAGCAGCCCAGGGGGGGCGATCGACTATGGCTACACCTTC
>NA|TRBV19|TRBJ1-1|NA
CASSMGRNTEAFF
TGTGCCAGTAGTATGGGAAGGAACACTGAAGCTTTCTTT
>NA|TRBV20-1|TRBJ2-1|TRBD1
CSAPGTGEYNEQFF
TGCAGTGCTCCCGGGACAGGGGAATACAATGAGCAGTTCTTC
>NA|TRBV13|TRBJ1-2|TRBD1
CASSQGARGTNYGYTF
TGTGCCAGCAGCCAGGGGGCCAGGGGAACTAACTATGGCTACACCTTC
>NA|TRBV7-2|TRBJ2-1|NA
CASNPGLFEQFF
TGTGCCAGCAATCCTGGGCTCTTTGAGCAGTTCTTC
>NA|TRBV4-1|TRBJ1-5|TRBD1
CASSSLYQGQGTVQRGQPQHF
TGCGCCAGCAGCTCACTTTACCAAGGACAGGGCACGGTCCAGAGGGGTCAGCCCCAGCATTTT
>NA|TRBV27|TRBJ2-5|NA
CASSLGGDRPQETQYF
TGTGCCAGCAGTTTAGGCGGGGACAGACCCCAAGAGACCCAGTACTTC
>NA|TRBV29-1|TRBJ2-1|NA
CSVEDMDTYYNEQFF
TGCAGCGTTGAAGACATGGACACCTACTACAATGAGCAGTTCTTC
>NA|TRBV19|TRBJ2-3|NA
CASSMPSGTDTQYF
TGTGCCAGTAGTATGCCTAGCGGCACAGATACGCAGTATTTT
>NA|TRBV20-1|TRBJ2-1|NA
CSARGDEGFHEQFF
TGCAGTGCTAGAGGGGATGAGGGCTTCCATGAGCAGTTCTTC
>once|TRBV29-1|TRBJ1-5|TRBD1
CSVKLTGDSNQPQHF
TGCAGCGTGAAACTAACAGGGGATAGCAATCAGCCCCAGCATTTT
>NA|TRBV19|TRBJ2-2|TRBD1
CASSIGKGTERTGELFF
TGTGCCAGTAGTATAGGAAAGGGGACAGAGAGGACCGGGGAGCTGTTTTTT
>NA|TRBV12-3/TRBV12-4|TRBJ1-2|NA
CASSFNREGHGYTF
TGTGCCAGCAGTTTTAACAGGGAGGGCCATGGCTACACCTTC
>NA|TRBV7-2|TRBJ2-7|NA
CASSLAGQSYEQYF
TGTGCCAGCAGCTTAGCGGGCCAGTCCTACGAGCAGTACTTC
>NA|TRBV27|TRBJ2-7|TRBD1
CASSQNTDRTFYEQYF
TGTGCCAGCAGTCAAAACACGGACAGGACCTTCTACGAGCAGTACTTC
>NA|TRBV7-8|TRBJ2-3|TRBD2
CASSLASAGVDTQYF
TGTGCCAGCAGCTTAGCGTCAGCGGGGGTAGATACGCAGTATTTT
>NA|TRBV7-3|TRBJ1-1|NA
CASSQTRKSTEAFF
TGTGCCAGCAGCCAAACGCGAAAAAGCACTGAAGCTTTCTTT
>NA|TRBV4-3|TRBJ2-3|NA
CASSLAGTPGSTDTQYF
TGCGCCAGCAGCCTTGCCGGGACCCCGGGATCCACAGATACGCAGTATTTT
>NA|TRBV7-8|TRBJ2-7|NA
CASSLFPGPTYEQYF
TGTGCCAGCAGCTTATTCCCGGGACCCACCTACGAGCAGTACTTC
>NA|TRBV19|TRBJ2-1|NA
CASRPGGLGNEQFF
TGTGCCAGTAGGCCTGGAGGGCTTGGAAATGAGCAGTTCTTC
>once|TRBV4-3|TRBJ2-6|NA
CASSQPTGPGANVLTF
TGCGCCAGCAGCCAACCGACCGGGCCTGGGGCCAACGTCCTGACTTTC
>once|TRBV29-1|TRBJ1-4|NA
CSVEFSENEKLFF
TGCAGCGTTGAATTTTCGGAAAATGAAAAACTGTTTTTT
>NA|TRBV5-1|TRBJ2-5|TRBD2
CASSLVVAGGLNQETQYF
TGCGCCAGCAGCTTGGTGGTAGCGGGGGGGCTGAACCAAGAGACCCAGTACTTC
>NA|TRBV7-6|TRBJ2-1|NA
CASSLQGPSSYNEQFF
TGTGCCAGCAGCCTACAGGGCCCGAGCTCCTACAATGAGCAGTTCTTC
>once|TRBV6-5|TRBJ1-2|NA
CASSYGPDRPDGGGGYTF
TGTGCCAGCAGTTACGGCCCTGACAGGCCCGACGGGGGTGGTGGCTACACCTTC
>NA|TRBV28|TRBJ1-1|NA
CASLRGSNTEAFF
TGTGCCAGCCTCCGGGGCTCGAACACTGAAGCTTTCTTT
>NA|TRBV7-7|TRBJ2-3|NA
CASSQTTATDTQYF
TGTGCTAGCAGCCAAACGACTGCCACAGATACGCAGTATTTT
>NA|TRBV12-5|TRBJ1-5|TRBD1
CASGLADRGNQPQHF
TGTGCTAGTGGTTTGGCGGACAGGGGCAATCAGCCCCAGCATTTT
>NA|TRBV7-2|TRBJ1-2|NA
CASSPSGGRYGYTF
TGTGCCAGCAGCCCCTCCGGGGGCCGCTATGGCTACACCTTC
>NA|TRBV15|TRBJ2-7|NA
CATSSSGYEQYF
TGTGCCACCAGTAGCTCAGGTTACGAGCAGTACTTC
>NA|TRBV21-1|TRBJ2-1|NA
CASRATGDSLGNEQFF
TGTGCCAGCAGGGCCACCGGTGACAGTTTAGGGAATGAGCAGTTCTTC
>once|TRBV19|TRBJ1-2|NA
CASRRVVTMSRGMPSHYGYTF
TGTGCCAGTAGGCGGGTAGTTACCATGAGTAGGGGGATGCCGAGTCACTATGGCTACACCTTC
>NA|TRBV7-9|TRBJ2-7|TRBD1
CASSLGTGTNVAHEQYF
TGTGCCAGCAGCTTAGGGACAGGGACCAACGTTGCCCACGAGCAGTACTTC
>NA|TRBV23-1|TRBJ1-3|NA
CASSQYRGLGNTIYF
TGCGCCAGCAGTCAATACCGGGGGCTTGGAAACACCATATATTTT
>NA|TRBV7-2|TRBJ2-7|TRBD1
CASSLVQGESYEQYF
TGTGCCAGCAGCTTAGTACAGGGGGAGTCCTACGAGCAGTACTTC
>NA|TRBV14|TRBJ2-7|NA
CASSRVTYEQYF
TGTGCCAGCAGCCGAGTAACCTACGAGCAGTACTTC
>NA|TRBV14|TRBJ2-7|NA
CASSQEQVPPSYEQYF
TGTGCCAGCAGCCAAGAGCAGGTCCCACCTTCCTACGAGCAGTACTTC
>NA|TRBV3-1|TRBJ1-5|NA
CASSQAGGVDNQPQHF
TGTGCCAGCAGCCAAGCCGGGGGGGTTGACAATCAGCCCCAGCATTTT
>NA|TRBV3-1|TRBJ1-2|NA
CASSQDASGSHGYTF
TGTGCCAGCAGCCAAGATGCGTCAGGGAGCCATGGCTACACCTTC
>NA|TRBV12-3/TRBV12-4|TRBJ1-6|NA
CASTRSREGSPLHF
TGTGCCAGCACTAGGAGCAGGGAAGGCTCACCCCTCCACTTT
>NA|TRBV12-3/TRBV12-4|TRBJ2-7|TRBD1
CASSFWGQGANEQYF
TGTGCCAGCAGTTTCTGGGGACAGGGGGCTAACGAGCAGTACTTC
>NA|TRBV7-2|TRBJ2-3|NA
CASSLSLAVTDTQYF
TGTGCCAGCAGCTTATCACTAGCTGTCACAGATACGCAGTATTTT
>once|TRBV6-2/TRBV6-3|TRBJ2-1|NA
CASSRMGRESYNEQFF
TGTGCCAGCAGCCGTATGGGGCGGGAATCCTACAATGAGCAGTTCTTC
>NA|TRBV5-6|TRBJ2-3|TRBD2
CASSLERGTDTQYF
TGTGCCAGCAGCTTGGAGCGGGGGACAGATACGCAGTATTTT
>few|TRBV10-3|TRBJ2-7|TRBD1
CAISDRDSSYEQYF
TGTGCCATCAGTGACCGGGACAGTTCCTACGAGCAGTACTTC
>NA|TRBV12-3/TRBV12-4|TRBJ1-1|NA
CASSLSPGLATEAFF
TGTGCCAGCAGTTTATCCCCGGGGTTGGCCACTGAAGCTTTCTTT
>NA|TRBV5-6|TRBJ2-3|NA
CASSPATVTDTQYF
TGTGCCAGCAGCCCGGCGACGGTCACAGATACGCAGTATTTT
>NA|TRBV7-2|TRBJ2-7|NA
CASSLAWERGSYEQYF
TGTGCCAGCAGCTTAGCATGGGAGCGCGGTTCCTACGAGCAGTACTTC
>NA|TRBV25-1|TRBJ1-1|NA
CASSAGGTNTEAFF
TGTGCCAGCAGTGCCGGGGGCACGAACACTGAAGCTTTCTTT